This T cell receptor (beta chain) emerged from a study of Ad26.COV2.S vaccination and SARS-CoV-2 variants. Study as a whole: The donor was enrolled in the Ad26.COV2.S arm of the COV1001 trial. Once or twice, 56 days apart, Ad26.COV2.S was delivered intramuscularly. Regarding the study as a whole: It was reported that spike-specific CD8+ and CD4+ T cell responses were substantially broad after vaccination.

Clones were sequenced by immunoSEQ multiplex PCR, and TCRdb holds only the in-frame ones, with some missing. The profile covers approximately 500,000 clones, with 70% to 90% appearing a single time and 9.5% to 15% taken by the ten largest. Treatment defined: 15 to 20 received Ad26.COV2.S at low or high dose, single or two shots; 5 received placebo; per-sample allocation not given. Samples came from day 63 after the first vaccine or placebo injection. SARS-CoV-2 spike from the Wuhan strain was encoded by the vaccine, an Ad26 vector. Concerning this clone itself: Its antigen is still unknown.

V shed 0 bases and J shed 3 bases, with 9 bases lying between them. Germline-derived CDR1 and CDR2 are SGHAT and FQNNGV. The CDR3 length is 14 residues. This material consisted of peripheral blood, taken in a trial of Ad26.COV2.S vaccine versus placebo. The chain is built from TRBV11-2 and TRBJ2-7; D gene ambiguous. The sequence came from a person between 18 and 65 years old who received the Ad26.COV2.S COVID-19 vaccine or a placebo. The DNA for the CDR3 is TGTGCCAGCAGCTTAGATGGGCCCGACTACGAGCAGTACTTC. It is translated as CASSLDGPDYEQYF.